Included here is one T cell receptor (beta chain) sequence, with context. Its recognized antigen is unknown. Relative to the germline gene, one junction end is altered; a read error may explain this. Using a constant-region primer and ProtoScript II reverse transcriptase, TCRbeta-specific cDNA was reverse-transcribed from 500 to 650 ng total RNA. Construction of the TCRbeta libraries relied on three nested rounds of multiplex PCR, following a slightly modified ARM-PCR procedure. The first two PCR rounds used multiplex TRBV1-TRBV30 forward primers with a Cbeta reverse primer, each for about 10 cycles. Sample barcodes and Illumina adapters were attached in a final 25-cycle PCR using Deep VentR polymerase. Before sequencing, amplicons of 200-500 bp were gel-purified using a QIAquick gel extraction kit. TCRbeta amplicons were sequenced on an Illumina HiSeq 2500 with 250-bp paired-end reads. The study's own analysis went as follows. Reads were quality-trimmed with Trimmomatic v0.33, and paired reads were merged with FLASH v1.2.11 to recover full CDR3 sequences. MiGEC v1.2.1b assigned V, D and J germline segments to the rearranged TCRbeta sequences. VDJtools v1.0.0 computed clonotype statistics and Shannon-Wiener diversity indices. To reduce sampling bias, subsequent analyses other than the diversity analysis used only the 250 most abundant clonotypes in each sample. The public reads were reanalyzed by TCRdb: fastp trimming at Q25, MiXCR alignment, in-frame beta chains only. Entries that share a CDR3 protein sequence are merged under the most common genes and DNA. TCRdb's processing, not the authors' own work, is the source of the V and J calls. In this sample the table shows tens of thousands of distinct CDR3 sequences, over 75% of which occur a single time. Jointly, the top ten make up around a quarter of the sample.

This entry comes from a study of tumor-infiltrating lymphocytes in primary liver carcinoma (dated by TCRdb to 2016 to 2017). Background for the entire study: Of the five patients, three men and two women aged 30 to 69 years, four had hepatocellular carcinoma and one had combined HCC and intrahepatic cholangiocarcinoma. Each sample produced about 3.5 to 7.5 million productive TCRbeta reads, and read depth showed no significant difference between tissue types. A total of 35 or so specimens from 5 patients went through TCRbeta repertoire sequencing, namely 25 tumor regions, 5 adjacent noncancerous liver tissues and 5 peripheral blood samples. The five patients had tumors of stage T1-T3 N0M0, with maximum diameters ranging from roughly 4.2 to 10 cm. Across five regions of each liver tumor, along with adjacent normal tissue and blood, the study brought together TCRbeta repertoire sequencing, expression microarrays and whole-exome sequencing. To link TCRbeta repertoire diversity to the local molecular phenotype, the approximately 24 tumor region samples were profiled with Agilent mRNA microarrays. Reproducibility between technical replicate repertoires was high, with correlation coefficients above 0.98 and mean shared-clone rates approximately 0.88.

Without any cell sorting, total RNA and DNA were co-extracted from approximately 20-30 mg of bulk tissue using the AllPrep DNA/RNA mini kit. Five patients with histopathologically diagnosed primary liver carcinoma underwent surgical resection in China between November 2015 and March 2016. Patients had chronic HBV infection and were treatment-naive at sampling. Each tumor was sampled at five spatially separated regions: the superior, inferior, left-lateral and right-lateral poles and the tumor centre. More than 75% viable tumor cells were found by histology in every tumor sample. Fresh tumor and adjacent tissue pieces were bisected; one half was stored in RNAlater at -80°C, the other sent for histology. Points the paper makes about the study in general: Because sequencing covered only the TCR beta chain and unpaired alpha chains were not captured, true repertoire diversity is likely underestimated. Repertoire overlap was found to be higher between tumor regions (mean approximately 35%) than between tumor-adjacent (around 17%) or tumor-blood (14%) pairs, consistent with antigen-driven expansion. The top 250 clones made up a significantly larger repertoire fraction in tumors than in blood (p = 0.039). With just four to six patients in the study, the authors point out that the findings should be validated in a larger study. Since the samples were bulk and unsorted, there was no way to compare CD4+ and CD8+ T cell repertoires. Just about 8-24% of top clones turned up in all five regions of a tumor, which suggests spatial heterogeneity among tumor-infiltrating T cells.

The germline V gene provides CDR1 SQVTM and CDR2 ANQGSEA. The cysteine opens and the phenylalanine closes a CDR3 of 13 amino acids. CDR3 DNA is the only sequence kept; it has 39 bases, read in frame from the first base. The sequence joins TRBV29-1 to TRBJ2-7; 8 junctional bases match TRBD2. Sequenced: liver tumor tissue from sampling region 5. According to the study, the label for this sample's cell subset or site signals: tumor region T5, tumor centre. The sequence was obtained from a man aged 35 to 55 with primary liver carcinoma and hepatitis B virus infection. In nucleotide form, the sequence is TGCGGCGTCGGGGGGGTATCTACCTACGAGCAGTACTTC. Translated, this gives CGVGGVSTYEQYF.